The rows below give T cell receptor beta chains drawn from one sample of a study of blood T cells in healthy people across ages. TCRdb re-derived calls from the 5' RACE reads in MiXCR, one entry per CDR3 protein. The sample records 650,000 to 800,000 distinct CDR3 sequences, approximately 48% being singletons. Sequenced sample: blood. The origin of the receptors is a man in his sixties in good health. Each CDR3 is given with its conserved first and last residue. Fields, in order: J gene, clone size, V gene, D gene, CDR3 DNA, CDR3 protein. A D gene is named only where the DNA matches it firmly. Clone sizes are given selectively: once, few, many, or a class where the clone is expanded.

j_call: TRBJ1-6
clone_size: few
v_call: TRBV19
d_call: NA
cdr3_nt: TGTGCCAGTAGTGTCGGCAGACTCAATTCACCCCTCCACTTT
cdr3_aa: CASSVGRLNSPLHF

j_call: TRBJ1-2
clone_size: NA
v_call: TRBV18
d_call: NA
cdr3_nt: TGTGCCAGCTCACCGCGGACGGTGGAAGGTCCAAAAGGCTACACCTTC
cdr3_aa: CASSPRTVEGPKGYTF

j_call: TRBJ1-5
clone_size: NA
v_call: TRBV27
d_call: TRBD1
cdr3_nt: TGTGCCAGCAGGCGTGGACAGGGCCGCAATCAGCCCCAGCATTTT
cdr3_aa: CASRRGQGRNQPQHF

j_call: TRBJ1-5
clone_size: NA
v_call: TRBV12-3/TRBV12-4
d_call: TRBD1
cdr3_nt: TGTGCCAGCAGTTGGGACAGGAATCAGCCCCAGCATTTT
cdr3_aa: CASSWDRNQPQHF

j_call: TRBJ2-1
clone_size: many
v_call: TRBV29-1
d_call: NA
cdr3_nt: TGCAGCTCCGGCCGAGGGAGTGAGCAGTTCTTC
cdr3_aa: CSSGRGSEQFF

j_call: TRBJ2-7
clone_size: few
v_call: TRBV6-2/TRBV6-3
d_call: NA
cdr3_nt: TGTGCCAGCAGGCAAGCGGGACAATCTATCTACGAGCAGTACTTC
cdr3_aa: CASRQAGQSIYEQYF

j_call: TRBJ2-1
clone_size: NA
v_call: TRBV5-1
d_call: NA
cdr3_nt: TGCGCCAGCAGCGTGTCCGCCCGCGGGGAGCAGTTCTTC
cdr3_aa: CASSVSARGEQFF

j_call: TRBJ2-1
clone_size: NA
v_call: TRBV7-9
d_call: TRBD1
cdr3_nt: TGTGCCAGCAGCTTAAGGACAGGCAGATACAATGAGCAGTTCTTC
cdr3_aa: CASSLRTGRYNEQFF

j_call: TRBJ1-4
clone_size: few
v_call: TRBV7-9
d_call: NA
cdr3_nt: TGTGCCAGCAGCCCGGTGGGGCAGGGGGAAAAACTGTTTTTT
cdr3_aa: CASSPVGQGEKLFF

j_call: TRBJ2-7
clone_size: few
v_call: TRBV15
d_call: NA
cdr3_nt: TGTGCCACCAGCAGCCCCAATGAATGGGCACCCTACTACGAGCAGTACTTC
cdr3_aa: CATSSPNEWAPYYEQYF

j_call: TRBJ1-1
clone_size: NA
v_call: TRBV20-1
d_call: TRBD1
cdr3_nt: TGCAGTGCTAGGGCCCCGACAGGGGCCACTGAAGCTTTCTTT
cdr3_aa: CSARAPTGATEAFF

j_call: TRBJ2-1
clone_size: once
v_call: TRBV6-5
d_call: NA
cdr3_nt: TGTGCCAGCAGTTACTCGTTCGGCGGGGCGGGTGAGCAGTTCTTC
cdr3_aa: CASSYSFGGAGEQFF

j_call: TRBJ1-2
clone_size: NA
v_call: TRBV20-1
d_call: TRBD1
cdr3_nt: TGCAGTGCTCTCTCCCTGACTGGGACAGGGGACTATGGCTACACCTTC
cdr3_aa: CSALSLTGTGDYGYTF

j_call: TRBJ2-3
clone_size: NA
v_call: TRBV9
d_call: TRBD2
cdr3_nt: TGTGCCAGCAGCGTAGATGGCGGGGGAGCAGATACGCAGTATTTT
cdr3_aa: CASSVDGGGADTQYF

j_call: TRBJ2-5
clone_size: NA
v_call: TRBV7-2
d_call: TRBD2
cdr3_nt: TGTGCCAGCAGCCACTCTAGCGGGGGCAGAGAGACCCAGTACTTC
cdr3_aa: CASSHSSGGRETQYF

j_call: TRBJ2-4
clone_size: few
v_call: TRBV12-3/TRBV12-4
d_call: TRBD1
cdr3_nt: TGTGCCAGCAGCTGGGACAGAAACCAAAACATTCAGTACTTC
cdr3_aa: CASSWDRNQNIQYF

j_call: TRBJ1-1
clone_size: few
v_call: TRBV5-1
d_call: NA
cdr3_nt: TGCGCCAGCAGCCGTATGACGGCGAACACTGAAGCTTTCTTT
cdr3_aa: CASSRMTANTEAFF

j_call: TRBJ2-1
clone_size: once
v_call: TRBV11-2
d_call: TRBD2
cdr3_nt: TGTGCCAGCAGCTTAGGAATACTAGCGGGGGGGGACTACAATGAGCAGTTCTTC
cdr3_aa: CASSLGILAGGDYNEQFF

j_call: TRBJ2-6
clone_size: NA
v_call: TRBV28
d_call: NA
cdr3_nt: TGTGCCAGCAGCCCTCCGGGACGGTTCATCTCTGGGGCCAACGTCCTGACTTTC
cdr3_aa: CASSPPGRFISGANVLTF

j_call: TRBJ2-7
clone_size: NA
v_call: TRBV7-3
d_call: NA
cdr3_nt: TGTGCCAGCAGCTTACAGGACCTAACCTCCTACGAGCAGTACTTC
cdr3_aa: CASSLQDLTSYEQYF

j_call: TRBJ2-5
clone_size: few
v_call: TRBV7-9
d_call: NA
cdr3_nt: TGTGCCAGCAGCCATGTGTTGGGGGAGACCCAGTACTTC
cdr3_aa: CASSHVLGETQYF

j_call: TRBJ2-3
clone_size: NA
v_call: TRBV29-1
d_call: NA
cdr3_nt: TGCAGCGTTGAAGATTGGGCCGACACAGATACGCAGTATTTT
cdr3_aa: CSVEDWADTDTQYF

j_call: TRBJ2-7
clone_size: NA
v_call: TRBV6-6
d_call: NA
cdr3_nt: TGTGCCAGCAGTTACCCCCCGACAACAGGGTACTACGAGCAGTACTTC
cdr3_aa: CASSYPPTTGYYEQYF

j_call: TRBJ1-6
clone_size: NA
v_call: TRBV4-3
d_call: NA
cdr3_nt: TGCGCCAGCAGCCAAGAAAACCGCAATTCACCCCTCCACTTT
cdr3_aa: CASSQENRNSPLHF

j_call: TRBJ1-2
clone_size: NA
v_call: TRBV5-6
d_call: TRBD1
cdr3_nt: TGTGCCAGCAGCTCCAGACAGGGAGAGGTCTATGGCTACACCTTC
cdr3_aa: CASSSRQGEVYGYTF